This T cell receptor (beta chain) was profiled in a study of blood T cell repertoires in COVID-19. Study-level information: Acute and convalescent COVID-19 samples came from the United States, Italy and Spain. Sources were T cells, B-cell-depleted T cells, or PBMCs; the material itself was cDNA or gDNA.

The authors' processing: Amplification of reference gene primers was used by the study to estimate nucleated cell counts. TCRdb's copy holds only in-frame clones and misses some; the assay was immunoSEQ multiplex PCR. That table supplies the V and J calls and clone size; D and trimming were determined from the DNA. The data show 200,000 to 300,000 clones, with around four fifths seen just once and 4% held by the top ten. This CDR3 has 15 amino acids. V dropped 5 bases and J dropped 3 bases, with 16 bases sitting between them. CDR1 and CDR2 (germline): KGHSH, LQKENI. V is TRBV18 and J is TRBJ1-1, with D tentatively TRBD1 (5 bases). Sequences were obtained from peripheral blood. The receptor comes from a man aged 50-59 years with acute or convalescent COVID-19. The CDR3 is CASSFDQGPYTEAFF. CDR3 nucleotides: TGTGCCAGCTCATTCGATCAGGGTCCGTACACTGAAGCTTTCTTT.